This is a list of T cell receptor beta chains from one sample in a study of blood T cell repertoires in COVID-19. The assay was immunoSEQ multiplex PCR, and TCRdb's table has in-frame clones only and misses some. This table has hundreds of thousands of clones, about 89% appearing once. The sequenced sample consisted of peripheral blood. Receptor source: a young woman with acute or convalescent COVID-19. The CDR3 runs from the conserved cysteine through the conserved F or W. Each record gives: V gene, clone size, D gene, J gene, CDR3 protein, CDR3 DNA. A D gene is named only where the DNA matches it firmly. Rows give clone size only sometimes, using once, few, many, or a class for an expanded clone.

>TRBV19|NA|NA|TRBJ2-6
CASSGRSGTGANVLTF
TGTGCCAGTAGTGGCCGTTCCGGGACTGGGGCCAACGTCCTGACTTTC
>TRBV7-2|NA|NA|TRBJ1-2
CASSTNLGTSPNYGYTF
TGTGCCAGCAGCACGAACCTAGGGACAAGCCCGAACTATGGCTACACCTTC
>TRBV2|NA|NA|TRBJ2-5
CASSRSRGGTQYF
TGTGCCAGCAGCCGATCAAGAGGTGGGACCCAGTACTTC
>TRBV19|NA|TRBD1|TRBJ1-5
CASTTGSNQPQHF
TGTGCCAGTACGACAGGGAGCAATCAGCCCCAGCATTTT
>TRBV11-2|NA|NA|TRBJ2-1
CASSSFREFTFFF
TGTGCCAGCAGCTCCTTTCGGGAGTTTACTTTCTTCTTC
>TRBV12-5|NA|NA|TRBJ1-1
CATLRMNTEAFF
TGTGCCACCTTGCGCATGAACACTGAAGCTTTCTTT
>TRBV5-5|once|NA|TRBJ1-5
CASSPDSDQPQHF
TGTGCCAGCAGCCCGGACAGTGATCAGCCCCAGCATTTT
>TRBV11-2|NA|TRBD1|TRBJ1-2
CASSAASRGSNGYTF
TGTGCCAGCAGCGCGGCGAGCAGGGGGAGTAACGGCTACACCTTC
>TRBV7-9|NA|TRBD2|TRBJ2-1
CASSFGTSESEQFF
TGTGCCAGCAGCTTCGGGACTAGCGAAAGTGAGCAGTTCTTC
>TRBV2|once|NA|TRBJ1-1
CASSVDFTEAFF
TGTGCCAGCAGTGTGGACTTCACTGAAGCTTTCTTT
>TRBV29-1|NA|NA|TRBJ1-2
CSVMVGWGGGYTF
TGCAGCGTTATGGTTGGATGGGGCGGTGGCTACACCTTC
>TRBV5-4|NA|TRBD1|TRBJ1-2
CASSAGQGPNYGYTF
TGTGCCAGCAGCGCTGGACAGGGCCCTAACTATGGCTACACCTTC
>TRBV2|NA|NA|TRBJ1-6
CASGGGRSPLHF
TGTGCCAGCGGTGGGGGGCGATCACCCCTCCACTTT
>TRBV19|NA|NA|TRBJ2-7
CASADQAGVYEQYF
TGTGCCAGTGCGGACCAGGCCGGGGTATACGAGCAGTACTTC
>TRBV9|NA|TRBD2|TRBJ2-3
CASSKWSGVSTDTQYF
TGTGCCAGCAGCAAATGGAGCGGGGTTAGCACAGATACGCAGTATTTT
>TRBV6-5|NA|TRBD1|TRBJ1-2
CASRWDRNYGYTF
TGTGCCAGCCGTTGGGACAGGAACTATGGCTACACCTTC
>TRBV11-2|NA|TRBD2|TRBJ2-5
CASSSRDQLAGEIRETQYF
TGTGCCAGCAGCTCCCGAGATCAACTAGCGGGGGAAATTCGAGAGACCCAGTACTTC
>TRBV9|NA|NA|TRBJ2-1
CASRGGRNNEQFF
TGTGCCAGCCGTGGGGGCCGCAACAATGAGCAGTTCTTC